This TCR beta chain was identified in a study of T cell repertoires in cytomegalovirus infection. Study-wide context: Recently described HLA-C-restricted plus well-studied HLA-B-restricted CMV epitopes were used. Matching HLA type and CMV infection were both indicated by public TCR beta signatures.

TCRdb reprocessed the reads with MiXCR, giving one entry per CDR3 protein. The repertoire consists of approximately 1,000,000 distinct CDR3 sequences, with roughly 31% occurring once and the leading ten covering about an eighth. For this clonotype: Its antigen is unknown.

This clonotype was sampled from a human donor in good health (CMV status not recorded). Some clones in this sample may be carry-over from other donors' samples. The sample here was cultured CD8+ T cells from PBMCs, taken from culture after CMV antigen stimulation.

The DNA of the CDR3 is TGTGCCAGCAGTTACACCCCACAGGGTATCGGGGAGCTGTTTTTT. This sequence encodes CASSYTPQGIGELFF. The chain is built from TRBV6-5 and TRBJ2-2; TRBD1 is a possible D gene (6 bases). The V and J ends lost 2 bases and 7 bases respectively, with 14 bases between them. Germline V lookup: CDR1 MNHEY, CDR2 SVGAGI. CDR3 length: 15 amino acids.